This T cell receptor beta chain comes out of a study of T cells in Graves' hyperthyroidism and ophthalmopathy. About this clonotype: The antigen remains undetermined.

Whole-study findings and limits: Model predictions of ophthalmopathy came a median about 6.3 months before onset.

Subjects with ophthalmopathy showed a Clinical Activity Score no lower than 3, a NOSPECS grade no lower than 4, and a duration shorter than 3 months. It was uncontrolled infection, other autoimmune disease, pregnancy or lactation that excluded patients. The source of the PBMCs was 10 ml of fresh peripheral blood. Amplified TCR beta CDR3 regions derived from RNA transcripts. Initially, a first-round RT-PCR of the TCR CDR3 employed the HTBI primer set. TCRdb analysed the multiplex PCR reads with MiXCR anew, one entry per CDR3 protein. The repertoire has about 250,000 distinct CDR3 sequences, about 24% of them found once; the top ten carry approximately 32%. This CDR3 comprises 16 residues. J gave up 5 bases and V 4 bases, and 7 bases lay outside the gene matches. Germline CDR1 and CDR2: SGHTA and FQGNSA.

Material for sequencing was blood. The chain couples TRBV7-2 to TRBJ2-5; 13 bases map to TRBD2. The source is a middle-aged woman with Graves' ophthalmopathy. Here the CDR3 DNA reads TGTGCCAGCAGCTACAGGACTAGCGGGAGTCGTGAGACCCAGTACTTC. It specifies CASSYRTSGSRETQYF.